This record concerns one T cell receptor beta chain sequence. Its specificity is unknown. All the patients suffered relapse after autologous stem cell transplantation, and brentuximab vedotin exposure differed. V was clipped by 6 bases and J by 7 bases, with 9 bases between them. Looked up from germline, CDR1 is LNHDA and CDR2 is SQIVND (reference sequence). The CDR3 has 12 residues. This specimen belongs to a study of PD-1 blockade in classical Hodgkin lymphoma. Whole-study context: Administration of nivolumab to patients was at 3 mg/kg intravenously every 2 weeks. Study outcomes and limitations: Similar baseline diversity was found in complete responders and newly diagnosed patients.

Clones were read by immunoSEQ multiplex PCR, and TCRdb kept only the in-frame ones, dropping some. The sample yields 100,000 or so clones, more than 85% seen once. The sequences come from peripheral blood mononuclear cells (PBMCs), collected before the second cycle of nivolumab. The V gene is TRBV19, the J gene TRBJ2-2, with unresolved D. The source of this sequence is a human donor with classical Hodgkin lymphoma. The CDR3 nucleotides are TGTGCCAGTAGCCTCAGAGTCGGGGAGCTGTTTTTT. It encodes CASSLRVGELFF.